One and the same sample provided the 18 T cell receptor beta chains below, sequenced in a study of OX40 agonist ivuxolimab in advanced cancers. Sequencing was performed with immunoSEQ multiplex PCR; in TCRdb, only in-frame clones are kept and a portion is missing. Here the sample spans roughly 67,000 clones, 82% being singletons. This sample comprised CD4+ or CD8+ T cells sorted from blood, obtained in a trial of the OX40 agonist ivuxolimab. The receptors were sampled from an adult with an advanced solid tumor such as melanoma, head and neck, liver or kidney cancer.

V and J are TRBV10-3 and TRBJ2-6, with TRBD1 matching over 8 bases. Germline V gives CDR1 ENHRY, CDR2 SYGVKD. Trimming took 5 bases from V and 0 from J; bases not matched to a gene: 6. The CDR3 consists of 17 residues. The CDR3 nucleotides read TGTGCCATCAGTTCGGGACAGGCGAGCTCTGGGGCCAACGTCCTGACTTTC. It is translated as CAISSGQASSGANVLTF.

The CDR3 reads CASNQDRDLETQYF. CDR3 nucleotide sequence: TGTGCCAGCAACCAAGACAGGGATTTGGAGACCCAGTACTTC. This chain links TRBV6-5 with TRBJ2-5; 7 positions agree with TRBD1. The CDR3 extends over 14 amino acids. V shed 7 bases and J 5 bases; nucleotides not matched to a gene: 10. In germline, CDR1 is MNHEY, CDR2 SVGAGI.

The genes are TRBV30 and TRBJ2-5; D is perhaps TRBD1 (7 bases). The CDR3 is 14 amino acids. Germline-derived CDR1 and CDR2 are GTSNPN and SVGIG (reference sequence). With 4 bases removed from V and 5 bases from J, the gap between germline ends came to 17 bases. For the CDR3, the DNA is TGTGCCTGGAACCCCAGGAGGGGGCCGGAGACCCAGTACTTC. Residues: CAWNPRRGPETQYF.

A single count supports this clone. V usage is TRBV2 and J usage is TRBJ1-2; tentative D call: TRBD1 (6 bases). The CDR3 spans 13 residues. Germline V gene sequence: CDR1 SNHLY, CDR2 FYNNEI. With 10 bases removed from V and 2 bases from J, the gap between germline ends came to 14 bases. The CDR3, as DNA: TGTGCCACCGAACAGGGTGAGAACTATGGCTACACCTTC. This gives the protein CATEQGENYGYTF.

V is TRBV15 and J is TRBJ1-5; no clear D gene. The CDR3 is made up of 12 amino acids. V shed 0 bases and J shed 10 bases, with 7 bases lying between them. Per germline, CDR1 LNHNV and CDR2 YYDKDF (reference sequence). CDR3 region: CATSRDPGPQHF. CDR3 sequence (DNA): TGTGCCACCAGCAGAGACCCGGGCCCCCAGCATTTT.

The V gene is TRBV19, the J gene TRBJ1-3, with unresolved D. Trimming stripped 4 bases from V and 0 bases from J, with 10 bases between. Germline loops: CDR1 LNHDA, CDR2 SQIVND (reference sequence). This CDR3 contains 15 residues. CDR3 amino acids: CASSRGYDSGNTIYF. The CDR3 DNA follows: TGTGCCAGTAGTAGAGGGTATGACTCTGGAAACACCATATATTTT.

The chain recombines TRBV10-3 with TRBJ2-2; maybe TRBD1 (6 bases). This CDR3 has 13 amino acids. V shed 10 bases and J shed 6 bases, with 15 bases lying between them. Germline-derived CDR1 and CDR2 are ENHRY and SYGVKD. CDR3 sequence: CASSYAGAGELFF. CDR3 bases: TGTGCCAGCAGCTATGCAGGGGCCGGGGAGCTGTTTTTT.

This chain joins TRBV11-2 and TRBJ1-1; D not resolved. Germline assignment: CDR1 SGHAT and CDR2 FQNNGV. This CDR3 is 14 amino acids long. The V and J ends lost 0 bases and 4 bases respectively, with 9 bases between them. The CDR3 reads CASSLEGWFTEAFF. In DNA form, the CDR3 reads TGTGCCAGCAGCTTAGAGGGTTGGTTCACTGAAGCTTTCTTT.

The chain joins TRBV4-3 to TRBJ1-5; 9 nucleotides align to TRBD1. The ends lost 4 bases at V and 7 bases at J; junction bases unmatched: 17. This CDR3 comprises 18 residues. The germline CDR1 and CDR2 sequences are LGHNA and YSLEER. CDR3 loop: CASSRNLPGQGSRQPQHF. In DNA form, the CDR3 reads TGCGCCAGCAGCCGAAATCTACCGGGACAGGGCTCTCGGCAGCCCCAGCATTTT.

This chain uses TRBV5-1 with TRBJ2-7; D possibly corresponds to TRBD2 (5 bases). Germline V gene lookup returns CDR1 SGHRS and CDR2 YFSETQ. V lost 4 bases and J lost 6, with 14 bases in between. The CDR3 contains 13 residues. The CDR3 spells CASSRRGEGEQYF. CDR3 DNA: TGCGCCAGCAGCAGAAGAGGTGAGGGCGAGCAGTACTTC.

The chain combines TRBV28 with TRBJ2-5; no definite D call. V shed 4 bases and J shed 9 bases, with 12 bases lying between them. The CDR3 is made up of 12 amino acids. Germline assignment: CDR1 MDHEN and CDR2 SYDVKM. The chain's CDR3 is CASSSIPKAQYF. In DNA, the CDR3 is TGTGCCAGCAGTTCTATCCCTAAGGCCCAGTACTTC.

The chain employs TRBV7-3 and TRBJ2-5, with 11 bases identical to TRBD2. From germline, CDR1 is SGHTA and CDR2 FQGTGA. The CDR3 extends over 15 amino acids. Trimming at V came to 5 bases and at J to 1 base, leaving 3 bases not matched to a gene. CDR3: CASSPGTSGQETQYF. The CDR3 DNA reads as TGTGCCAGCAGCCCCGGGACTAGCGGCCAAGAGACCCAGTACTTC.

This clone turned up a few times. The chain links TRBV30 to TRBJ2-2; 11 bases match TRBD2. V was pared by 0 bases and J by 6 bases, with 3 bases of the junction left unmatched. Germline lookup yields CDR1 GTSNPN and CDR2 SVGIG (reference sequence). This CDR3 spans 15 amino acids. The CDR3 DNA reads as TGTGCCTGGAGTGTACTAGCGGGAGAACCCGGGGAGCTGTTTTTT. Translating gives CAWSVLAGEPGELFF.

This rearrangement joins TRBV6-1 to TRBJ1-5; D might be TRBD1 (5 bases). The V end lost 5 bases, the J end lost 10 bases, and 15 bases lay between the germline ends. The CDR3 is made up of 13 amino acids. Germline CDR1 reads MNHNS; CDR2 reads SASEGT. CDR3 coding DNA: TGTGCCAGCAGTCCCCTTAGGGACGATCCCCAGCATTTT. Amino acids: CASSPLRDDPQHF.

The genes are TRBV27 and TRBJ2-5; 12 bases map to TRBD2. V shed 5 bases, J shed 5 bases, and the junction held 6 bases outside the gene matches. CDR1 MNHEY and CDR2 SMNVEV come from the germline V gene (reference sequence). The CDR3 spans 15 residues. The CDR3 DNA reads TGTGCCAGCAGTGGAGGACTAGCGGGGCTGGAGACCCAGTACTTC. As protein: CASSGGLAGLETQYF.

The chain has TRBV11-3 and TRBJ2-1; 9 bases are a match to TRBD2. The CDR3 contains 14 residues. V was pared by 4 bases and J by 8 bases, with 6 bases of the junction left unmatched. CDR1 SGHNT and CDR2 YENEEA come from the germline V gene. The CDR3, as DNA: TGTGCCAGCAGCTACTGGACTAGCGACGATGAGCAGTTCTTC. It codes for CASSYWTSDDEQFF.

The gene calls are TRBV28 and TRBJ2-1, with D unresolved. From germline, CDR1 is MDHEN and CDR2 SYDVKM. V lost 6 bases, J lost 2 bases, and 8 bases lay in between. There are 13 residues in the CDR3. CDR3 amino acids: CASRNTAYNEQFF. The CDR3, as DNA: TGTGCCAGCAGGAATACAGCCTACAATGAGCAGTTCTTC.

The chain's CDR3 is CASSLETYDSPLHF. In DNA, the CDR3 is TGCGCCAGCAGCTTGGAGACATACGATTCACCCCTCCACTTT. This chain uses TRBV5-1 with TRBJ1-6; D not certain. In germline, CDR1 is SGHRS, CDR2 YFSETQ. This CDR3 is 14 amino acids long. Trimming cost V 0 bases and J 8 bases, with 9 bases left between them. The full variable domain, with the rest looked up from reference TRBV5-1 and TRBJ1-6, is KAGVTQTPRYLIKTRGQQVTLSCSPISGHRSVSWYQQTPGQGLQFLFEYFSETQRNKGNFPGRFSGRQFSNSRSEMNVSTLELGDSALYLCASSLETYDSPLHFGNGTRLTVT.